The 24 T cell receptor beta chains below come from one sample, sequenced in a study of T cells after yellow fever vaccination. One entry per CDR3 protein, called by TCRdb with MiXCR from the 5' RACE reads. Here the sample spans a few hundred thousand distinct CDR3 sequences, roughly 4.3% being singletons. Sequencing used PBMCs, obtained 5 days after the yellow fever booster vaccination. The receptors were sampled from a man aged 18 to 35 who received the YFV17D yellow fever vaccine.

This clonotype occurred many times. This chain connects TRBV20-1 to TRBJ2-7; 8 bases fit TRBD1. V lost 3 bases and J lost 0; bases outside the gene matches: 4. Germline values: CDR1 DFQATT, CDR2 SNEGSKA (reference sequence). There are 14 residues in the CDR3. This CDR3 reads CSARGDRSSYEQYV. The CDR3 bases are TGCAGTGCTAGGGGGGACAGGAGCTCCTACGAGCAGTACGTC.

The chain has TRBV11-3 and TRBJ2-3, with 8 bases identical to TRBD1. Germline V lookup: CDR1 SGHNT, CDR2 YENEEA. With V trimmed by 5 bases and J by 5 bases, 15 bases remained unmatched. This CDR3 has 17 amino acids. CDR3 in DNA: TGTGCCAGCAGCCGGAGAACCGGGACAGGCTTTCAAGATACGCAGTATTTT. Translating gives CASSRRTGTGFQDTQYF.

This clonotype has a count of ten or more. The gene calls are TRBV28 and TRBJ2-2; TRBD1 might be the D (6 bases). Germline CDR1 reads MDHEN; CDR2 reads SYDVKM. Trimming cost V 6 bases and J 1 base, with 15 bases left between them. The length of the CDR3 is 16 residues. CDR3 nucleotide sequence: TGTGCCAGCAGGGACGGACAGTACGTGAACACCGGGGAGCTGTTTTTT. It specifies CASRDGQYVNTGELFF.

The sample holds a few counts of this clonotype. The gene calls are TRBV7-3 and TRBJ2-5, with a weak D call TRBD2 (6 bases). Between the trimmed V and J ends, which lost 3 bases and 6 bases, there was a span of 11 bases. The length of the CDR3 is 13 residues. Germline V gene sequence: CDR1 SGHTA, CDR2 FQGTGA. This CDR3 is CASSFQRGKTQYF. DNA for the CDR3: TGTGCCAGCAGCTTTCAACGGGGGAAGACCCAGTACTTC.

This clonotype was detected ten times or more. The chain joins TRBV12-3 or TRBV12-4 to TRBJ2-7; TRBD2 aligns across 7 bases. Unmatched junction bases numbered 8, after V lost 7 bases and J lost 2 bases. The CDR3 is 14 amino acids. CDR3 nucleotide sequence: TGTGCCAGCACTCCGGGACTAAATCCCTACGAGCAGTACTTC. Translated: CASTPGLNPYEQYF.

The chain carries TRBV4-1 and TRBJ2-7, with 8 bases that match TRBD1. The V gene end was trimmed by 2 bases and the J gene end by 4 bases; junction bases not matched to a gene: 1. The CDR3 consists of 13 residues. Per germline, CDR1 MGHRA and CDR2 YSYEKL. The CDR3 loop is CASSQWTGYEQYF. The CDR3 nucleotides read TGCGCCAGCAGCCAATGGACAGGGTACGAGCAGTACTTC.

This clonotype was observed at least ten times. J is TRBJ1-1 and V is TRBV29-1; no definite D call. Trimming cost V 4 bases and J 1 base, with 7 bases left between them. In germline, CDR1 is SQVTM, CDR2 ANQGSEA. This CDR3 spans 12 amino acids. The CDR3 nucleotides read TGCAGCGTTGGACTCCAGAACACTGAAGCTTTCTTT. This sequence encodes CSVGLQNTEAFF.

The V gene is TRBV7-2, the J gene TRBJ2-5; a possible D gene is TRBD1 (5 bases). The CDR3 is made up of 14 amino acids. Trimming stripped 4 bases from V and 7 bases from J, with 16 bases between. From germline, CDR1 is SGHTA and CDR2 FQGNSA. The CDR3 spells CASSSDGFQGTQYF. In nucleotides, the CDR3 is TGTGCCAGCAGCTCCGATGGCTTTCAGGGGACCCAGTACTTC. The full variable domain, with the rest looked up from reference TRBV7-2 and TRBJ2-5, is GAGVSQSPSNKVTEKGKDVELRCDPISGHTALYWYRQSLGQGLEFLIYFQGNSAPDKSGLPSDRFSAERTGGSVSTLTIQRTQQEDSAVYLCASSSDGFQGTQYFGPGTRLLVL.

The V call is TRBV30, the J call TRBJ1-4, with D perhaps matching TRBD1 (5 bases). In germline, CDR1 is GTSNPN, CDR2 SVGIG (reference sequence). V lost 3 bases and J 10 bases, leaving 15 bases between the germline ends. The CDR3 loop spans 13 amino acids. CDR3: CAWSPGLSRKLFF. CDR3 bases: TGTGCCTGGAGCCCGGGACTGTCCCGAAAACTGTTTTTT. The full variable domain, rest sourced from reference TRBV30 and TRBJ1-4, is SQTIHQWPATLVQPVGSPLSLECTVEGTSNPNLYWYRQAAGRGLQLLFYSVGIGQISSEVPQNLSASRPQDRQFILSSKKLLLSDSGFYLCAWSPGLSRKLFFGSGTQLSVL.

The chain uses TRBV2 and TRBJ2-3, with D maybe TRBD1 (5 bases). The CDR3 length is 14 residues. CDR1 SNHLY and CDR2 FYNNEI come from the germline V gene. The V end lost 4 bases, the J end lost 5 bases, and 13 bases lay between the germline ends. The CDR3 loop is CASSVQGAQDTQYF. As DNA, the CDR3 is TGTGCCAGCAGTGTACAAGGGGCCCAAGATACGCAGTATTTT.

This clonotype was recorded at least ten times. The chain employs TRBV5-1 and TRBJ2-7; TRBD1 matches at 10 bases. Germline V gene data show CDR1 as SGHRS and CDR2 as YFSETQ. The junction had 8 bases not matched to a gene; V was cut back by 4 bases and J by 4 bases. The CDR3 has 15 amino acids. The CDR3 spells CASSAGDRGQYEQYV. The CDR3 DNA reads TGCGCCAGCAGCGCCGGGGACAGGGGTCAGTACGAGCAGTACGTC.

This clonotype occurred a few times. J is TRBJ2-3 and V is TRBV7-2; TRBD2 matches at 7 bases. This CDR3 has 17 amino acids. Germline V lookup: CDR1 SGHTA, CDR2 FQGNSA. Trimming cost V 4 bases and J 2 bases; bases outside gene matches: 12. The CDR3 loop reads CASSSMGGSGNTDTQYF. The CDR3 nucleotides are TGTGCCAGCAGCTCAATGGGGGGAAGCGGGAACACAGATACGCAGTATTTT.

The chain joins TRBV11-3 to TRBJ2-3; D call uncertain. The CDR3 length is 13 residues. The V gene lost 1 base and the J gene lost 8 bases, with 10 bases spanning the gap. Germline CDR1 and CDR2: SGHNT and YENEEA. The CDR3 DNA follows: TGTGCCAGCAGCTTAGGAGTAGCTGGTACGCAGTATTTT. Translation: CASSLGVAGTQYF.

The sample holds a few counts of this clonotype. The chain has TRBV7-9 and TRBJ2-4; D is uncertain. This CDR3 spans 15 amino acids. Germline V gene sequence: CDR1 SEHNR, CDR2 FQNEAQ (reference sequence). With 5 bases removed from V and 0 bases from J, the gap between germline ends came to 11 bases. CDR3 nucleotides: TGTGCCAGCAGCCCGCCGCTTCTAGCCAAAAACATTCAGTACTTC. Translating gives CASSPPLLAKNIQYF.

A few counts support this clonotype. The J gene is TRBJ1-5, the V gene TRBV12-3 or TRBV12-4, with TRBD1 matching 7 bases. Trimming removed 1 base from V and 5 bases from J; junction bases left unmatched: 8. This CDR3 is 16 amino acids long. CDR3 sequence: CASSLGPGGRYQPQHF. As DNA, the CDR3 is TGTGCCAGCAGTTTAGGGCCAGGGGGAAGGTATCAGCCCCAGCATTTT.

This clonotype was counted between two and nine times. The V gene is TRBV12-3 or TRBV12-4, the J gene TRBJ1-1, with 7 bases identical to TRBD1. Germline trimming cut 1 base from V and 11 bases from J; bases unmatched to any gene: 7. The CDR3 covers 13 residues. CDR3 in amino acids: CASSLGLEGAAFF. In nucleotides, the CDR3 is TGTGCCAGCAGTTTAGGCCTGGAGGGGGCCGCTTTCTTT.

V is TRBV18 and J is TRBJ2-3; D is unclear. Trimming took off 2 bases at V and 6 bases at J, with 6 bases between the two ends. This CDR3 region has 12 residues. Germline loops: CDR1 KGHSH, CDR2 LQKENI. CDR3 in amino acids: CASSPGFDTQYF. For the CDR3, the DNA is TGTGCCAGCTCACCAGGGTTTGATACGCAGTATTTT.

This clonotype was seen repeatedly, ten times or more. The chain is built from TRBV5-1 and TRBJ1-1; D gene ambiguous. This CDR3 is 14 amino acids long. Trimming removed 1 base at V and 1 base at J, with 8 bases between. Germline V CDR1 and CDR2: SGHRS, YFSETQ. CDR3 residues: CASSLQPTNTEAFF. The CDR3 coding sequence is TGCGCCAGCAGCTTGCAGCCGACGAACACTGAAGCTTTCTTT.

The chain combines TRBV5-1 with TRBJ2-3; possible D gene TRBD1, 5 bases. V dropped 3 bases and J dropped 0 bases, with 11 bases sitting between them. CDR3 length: 15 amino acids. Looked up from germline, CDR1 is SGHRS and CDR2 is YFSETQ. The CDR3 here is CASSSTDTSTDTQYF. The CDR3 bases are TGCGCCAGCAGCTCGACAGACACTAGCACAGATACGCAGTATTTT.

The chain has TRBV6-5 and TRBJ1-1; tentative D call: TRBD1 (6 bases). The V gene lost 2 bases and the J gene lost 7 bases, with 17 bases spanning the gap. CDR1 and CDR2 from the germline V gene are MNHEY and SVGAGI. This CDR3 is built from 15 residues. This chain's CDR3 is CASSYTAQGWDEAFF. CDR3 nucleotide sequence: TGTGCCAGCAGTTACACTGCTCAGGGGTGGGATGAAGCTTTCTTT.

This clonotype was seen many times. CDR3 region: CASREFPGGTEAFF. The CDR3 DNA reads TGTGCCAGCAGGGAGTTCCCCGGGGGTACTGAAGCTTTCTTT. This rearrangement joins TRBV7-8 to TRBJ1-1; weak D call: TRBD1 (5 bases). The V gene lost 6 bases and the J gene lost 5 bases, with 16 bases spanning the gap. This CDR3 contains 14 residues. Germline V gene data show CDR1 as SGHVS and CDR2 as FQNEAQ.

The CDR3 nucleotides are TGTGCCAGCAGCCAAGATCGAGGGGGGGGGTACTACAATGAGCAGTTCTTC. Its translation is CASSQDRGGGYYNEQFF. V gene TRBV4-2 combines with J gene TRBJ2-1, with D perhaps matching TRBD2 (7 bases). Trimming took off 0 bases at V and 3 bases at J, with 15 bases between the two ends. The CDR3 totals 17 residues. CDR1 and CDR2 from the germline V gene are LGHNA and YNFKEQ.

This clonotype has just a few counts. The chain is built from TRBV5-1 and TRBJ1-1, with a weak D call TRBD1 (6 bases). The CDR3 covers 14 residues. The V end lost 5 bases, the J end lost 1 base, and 12 bases lay between the germline ends. Germline V gene sequence: CDR1 SGHRS, CDR2 YFSETQ. CDR3 sequence (DNA): TGCGCCAGCAGACCCCGGGACAAGAACACTGAAGCTTTCTTT. As protein: CASRPRDKNTEAFF.

This chain joins TRBV9 and TRBJ2-1, with a weak D call TRBD2 (6 bases). CDR1 is SGDLS and CDR2 is YYNGEE in the germline V gene. The germline V and J ends were trimmed by 6 bases and 7 bases, with 17 bases remaining between them. The CDR3 extends over 14 amino acids. The CDR3 loop reads CASTGGARGNEQFF. The CDR3 DNA sequence: TGTGCCAGCACGGGCGGCGCGCGGGGAAATGAGCAGTTCTTC.